This T cell receptor (beta chain) comes out of a study of T-cell memory formation after mild COVID-19. TCRdb used MiXCR to reprocess the 5' RACE reads, holding one entry per CDR3 protein. The profile shows over 70,000 distinct CDR3 sequences, less than 15% of them singletons. The CDR3 covers 15 residues. Germline loops: CDR1 MNHEY, CDR2 SVGEGT. The trim removed 6 bases at V and 4 bases at J, leaving 8 bases unmatched. This receptor was taken from an adult woman who had mild COVID-19 (a few samples of this study predate the infection). Cell type and time point are not known. Sample: PBMCs or a T cell subset sorted from them (not recorded which). The J gene is TRBJ2-3, the V gene TRBV6-2 or TRBV6-3, with TRBD2 matching 9 bases. The CDR3 DNA follows: TGTGCCAGCAGAGGGCTAGCGGGACCCGCAGATACGCAGTATTTT. Amino acid sequence: CASRGLAGPADTQYF.